A single sample gave rise to the 24 T cell receptor beta chains below, sequenced in a study of CD8 T cells in ankylosing spondylitis (dated by TCRdb to the late 2010s). Library generation was performed with 5' RACE. Sequenced using an Illumina HiSeq 2500. TCRdb cleaned the public reads at Q25 with fastp, built clones with MiXCR and kept in-frame beta chains. Entries that share a CDR3 protein sequence are merged under the most common genes and DNA. In this sample the table shows under 300,000 distinct CDR3 sequences, about 11% of which occur a single time. Of the sample, about 3% falls within the top ten clones. Sequencing was performed on blood, either unsorted or a sorted T cell fraction (not recorded which). The receptors shown here come from a male donor with ankylosing spondylitis or in good health (not recorded which).

This clonotype was seen repeatedly, ten times or more. The V call is TRBV5-1, the J call TRBJ2-3; D possibly matches TRBD1 or TRBD2 (5 bases each). V was trimmed by 2 bases and J by 1 base, leaving 11 bases between them. The CDR3 is 15 residues long. The V gene's germline CDR1 is SGHRS and CDR2 YFSETQ. CDR3 coding DNA: TGCGCCAGCAGCTTCGAGGGGACGGGCACAGATACGCAGTATTTT. Protein product: CASSFEGTGTDTQYF.

On this clonotype: With a much larger clone just one base away, this may be a read error. This chain joins TRBV20-1 and TRBJ1-5, with 8 bases fitting TRBD1. The CDR3 sequence is 15 residues long. Germline CDR1 reads DFQATT; CDR2 reads SNEGSKA (reference sequence). As DNA, the CDR3 is TGCTGTGCTCTCCTGGGGCAGGGGGCCATTCAGCCCCAGCATTTT. It is translated as CCALLGQGAIQPQHF.

The rearrangement uses TRBV12-2 and TRBJ2-7; the listed D gene, TRBD1, was not tested against the DNA. TRBV12-2 is termed a pseudogene. The CDR3 is 16 amino acids. CDR3 in amino acids: CASRNRPRPAAYEQYF. The CDR3 nucleotides read TGTGCAAGTCGCAATCGCCCCCGACCAGCGGCCTACGAGCAGTACTTC.

This clonotype was counted at least ten times. V is TRBV20-1 and J is TRBJ1-3, with D uncertain. The CDR3 totals 13 residues. Trimming cost V 6 bases and J 0 bases, with 9 bases left between them. CDR1 is DFQATT and CDR2 is SNEGSKA in the germline V gene (reference sequence). The CDR3 bases are TGCAGTGCCGAGGACCGCTCTGGAAACACCATATATTTT. It encodes CSAEDRSGNTIYF.

This clonotype was detected only a few times. The rearrangement joins TRBV7-9 to TRBJ2-5, with unresolved D. This CDR3 contains 13 residues. V shed 5 bases and J shed 2 bases, with 9 bases lying between them. CDR1 SEHNR and CDR2 FQNEAQ come from the germline V gene (reference sequence). The CDR3 sequence: CASSPVTQETQYF. In DNA form, the CDR3 reads TGTGCCAGCAGCCCCGTAACGCAAGAGACCCAGTACTTC. The whole variable domain, remainder taken from reference TRBV7-9 and TRBJ2-5, is DTGVSQNPRHKITKRGQNVTFRCDPISEHNRLYWYRQTLGQGPEFLTYFQNEAQLEKSRLLSDRFSAERPKGSFSTLEIQRTEQGDSAMYLCASSPVTQETQYFGPGTRLLVL.

This clonotype appeared many times. The genes are TRBV5-1 and TRBJ1-2, with 7 positions matching TRBD1. Looked up from germline, CDR1 is SGHRS and CDR2 is YFSETQ. The V and J ends lost 4 bases and 4 bases, in that order; junction bases with no gene match: 7. CDR3 length: 14 residues. CDR3: CASSIQTGTYGYTF. CDR3 in DNA: TGCGCCAGCAGCATTCAGACAGGGACCTATGGCTACACCTTC.

Of note for this clonotype: Given a much more abundant clone one base away, this may be a read error. CDR3 region: CASSPRDRGSDEQYF. CDR3 bases: TGCGCCAGCAGCCCTCGGGACAGGGGGTCTGACGAGCAGTACTTC. The chain links TRBV4-1 to TRBJ2-7, with 11 bases fitting TRBD1. The J segment lost 5 bases and the V segment lost 4 bases, leaving 7 bases of the junction unmatched. Germline CDR1 and CDR2: MGHRA and YSYEKL. The CDR3 loop spans 15 amino acids.

This clonotype was seen many times. The rearrangement links TRBV5-1 to TRBJ2-7; D possibly matches TRBD1 or TRBD2 (6 bases each). The germline V gene has CDR1 SGHRS and CDR2 YFSETQ. This CDR3 comprises 13 residues. Trimming pared 0 bases from V and 5 bases from J, leaving 9 bases between. The CDR3 spells CASSLDGGHEQYF. Written as DNA, the CDR3 is TGCGCCAGCAGCTTGGACGGGGGCCACGAGCAGTACTTC.

This clonotype was detected many times. This rearrangement joins TRBV4-1 to TRBJ2-7, with a weak D call TRBD2 (7 bases). Between the trimmed V and J ends, which lost 5 bases and 4 bases, there was a span of 24 bases. This CDR3 comprises 17 residues. CDR1 and CDR2 (germline): MGHRA, YSYEKL. The CDR3 reads CASSTPSSGGQGYEQYF. The CDR3 coding sequence is TGCGCCAGCAGCACACCCTCATCGGGGGGCCAAGGATACGAGCAGTACTTC.

The chain links TRBV11-2 to TRBJ2-7; D tentatively fits TRBD1 or TRBD2 (5 bases each). Germline assignment: CDR1 SGHAT and CDR2 FQNNGV. The CDR3 covers 19 residues. V was trimmed by 5 bases and J by 0 bases, leaving 26 bases between them. CDR3 bases: TGTGCCAGCAGCCCCCTCCCTTTCGAAACCGGGACCGTCTCCTACGAGCAGTACTTC. Translation: CASSPLPFETGTVSYEQYF.

This clonotype occurred a few times. V is TRBV7-9 and J is TRBJ2-7; 8 positions match TRBD2. This CDR3 region has 15 residues. The germline V gene has CDR1 SEHNR and CDR2 FQNEAQ (reference sequence). Losses at the gene ends were 5 bases for V and 3 bases for J; bases not matched to a gene: 9. Written as DNA, the CDR3 is TGTGCCAGCAGCCGGGGCAGCGGGAGTGACTACGAGCAGTACTTC. Translated: CASSRGSGSDYEQYF.

At least ten counts were recorded for this clonotype. This chain links TRBV9 with TRBJ1-1; TRBD1 matches at 7 bases. V gave up 0 bases and J gave up 3 bases; unmatched junction bases: 5. Germline assignment: CDR1 SGDLS and CDR2 YYNGEE. The CDR3 spans 15 residues. CDR3 coding DNA: TGTGCCAGCAGCGTAGTAATAGACAGGGACACTGAAGCTTTCTTT. Its protein product is CASSVVIDRDTEAFF.

This clonotype was counted many times. This chain uses TRBV5-6 with TRBJ1-6; the match to TRBD1 covers 8 bases. Germline V gene data show CDR1 as SGHDT and CDR2 as YYEEEE. The V segment lost 4 bases and the J segment 0 bases; nucleotides outside the gene matches: 6. This CDR3 spans 17 amino acids. The CDR3 loop reads CASSQGAGSSYNSPLHF. CDR3 nucleotide sequence: TGTGCCAGCAGCCAGGGGGCGGGGAGCTCCTATAATTCACCCCTCCACTTT.

This clonotype has ten or more counts. The chain couples TRBV5-1 to TRBJ1-1, with 8 bases identical to TRBD1. Unmatched junction bases numbered 9, after V lost 4 bases and J lost 1 base. There are 16 residues in the CDR3. CDR1 SGHRS and CDR2 YFSETQ come from the germline V gene. In DNA, the CDR3 is TGCGCCAGCAGCCCGAGAGGACAGGGCGGGAACACTGAAGCTTTCTTT. Encoded protein: CASSPRGQGGNTEAFF. Together with reference TRBV5-1 and TRBJ1-1, the CDR3 gives the full variable domain: KAGVTQTPRYLIKTRGQQVTLSCSPISGHRSVSWYQQTPGQGLQFLFEYFSETQRNKGNFPGRFSGRQFSNSRSEMNVSTLELGDSALYLCASSPRGQGGNTEAFFGQGTRLTVV.

V usage is TRBV29-1 and J usage is TRBJ2-1, with 11 bases matching TRBD2. V dropped 7 bases and J dropped 2; count of bases not matched to a gene: 7. The germline gives CDR1 SQVTM, CDR2 ANQGSEA. The CDR3 spans 15 residues. In DNA form, the CDR3 reads TGCAGCGGAGATGGGACTAGCGGTACCTACAATGAGCAGTTCTTC. Encoded protein: CSGDGTSGTYNEQFF.

This clonotype was observed at least ten times. The chain is built from TRBV6-1 and TRBJ2-3; 11 bases align to TRBD2. CDR1 is MNHNS and CDR2 is SASEGT in the germline V gene. There are 15 residues in the CDR3. V lost 5 bases to trimming and J lost 3 bases; unmatched junction nucleotides: 4. The CDR3 spells CASSPLAGGTDTQYF. CDR3 DNA sequence: TGTGCCAGCAGTCCCCTAGCGGGGGGAACAGATACGCAGTATTTT.

This chain uses TRBV12-3 or TRBV12-4 with TRBJ1-1; D not resolved. There are 14 residues in the CDR3. V shed 7 bases and J shed 3 bases, with 15 bases lying between them. This CDR3 reads CASIPHLGDTEAFF. CDR3 coding DNA: TGTGCCAGCATCCCGCATCTGGGCGACACTGAAGCTTTCTTT.

Ten or more counts support this clonotype. This chain joins TRBV12-3 or TRBV12-4 and TRBJ2-7; TRBD1 is a possible D gene (6 bases). This CDR3 has 14 residues. V lost 6 bases to trimming and J lost 5 bases, with 17 bases between them. The CDR3 bases are TGTGCCAGCAGGGGTTCGGGACATGGCGACGAGCAGTACTTC. It codes for CASRGSGHGDEQYF.

Ten or more counts support this clonotype. The chain couples TRBV20-1 to TRBJ1-1; TRBD1 aligns across 9 bases. J lost 1 base, V lost 6 bases, and 9 bases had no gene match. This CDR3 contains 15 residues. Germline CDR1 and CDR2: DFQATT and SNEGSKA (reference sequence). The CDR3 here is CSALRQGGRNTEAFF. In DNA form, the CDR3 reads TGCAGTGCCCTCCGACAGGGGGGGCGGAACACTGAAGCTTTCTTT.

The sample holds many counts of this clonotype. The V and J genes are TRBV5-1 and TRBJ2-7; 7 nucleotides agree with TRBD2. CDR3 size: 17 residues. V dropped 1 base and J dropped 0; count of bases not matched to a gene: 10. Germline loops: CDR1 SGHRS, CDR2 YFSETQ. CDR3: CASSLMPSGRSSYEQYF. For the CDR3, the DNA is TGCGCCAGCAGCTTGATGCCTAGCGGCCGTAGCTCCTACGAGCAGTACTTC.

The chain couples TRBV25-1 to TRBJ2-2; 13 nucleotides agree with TRBD2. The V gene end was trimmed by 8 bases and the J gene end by 10 bases; junction bases not matched to a gene: 10. This CDR3 is 15 amino acids long. The V gene's germline CDR1 is MGHDK and CDR2 SYGVNS. The CDR3 spells CASQTSGGASAELFF. Here the CDR3 DNA reads TGTGCCAGCCAAACTAGCGGGGGGGCTTCCGCGGAGCTGTTTTTT.

This clonotype was detected many times. This chain joins TRBV19 and TRBJ2-2; 12 bases align to TRBD2. J lost 6 bases, V lost 0 bases, and 11 bases had no gene match. CDR3 length equals 19 residues. The germline V gene encodes CDR1 LNHDA and CDR2 SQIVND (reference sequence). Here the CDR3 reads CASSIDLASGGAESGELFF. For the CDR3, the DNA is TGTGCCAGTAGTATAGACCTGGCTAGCGGGGGGGCCGAATCCGGGGAGCTGTTTTTT.

In its sample, this clonotype was seen many times. The chain links TRBV15 to TRBJ1-1; D is uncertain. The CDR3 loop spans 13 amino acids. V was cut by 0 bases and J by 10 bases, with 12 bases left in between. CDR1 and CDR2 (germline): LNHNV, YYDKDF (reference sequence). The CDR3 DNA reads TGTGCCACCAGCAGAGACCGGGCGGCAATAGCTTTCTTT. It codes for CATSRDRAAIAFF.

About this clonotype: A much more abundant neighbour one base away suggests this may be a read error. The chain uses TRBV12-3 or TRBV12-4 and TRBJ2-2, with TRBD1 matching over 9 bases. The V segment lost 5 bases and the J segment 7 bases; nucleotides outside the gene matches: 11. This CDR3 is 16 amino acids long. The CDR3 here is CASSLMDRGLGGELFF. The CDR3 nucleotides are TGTGCCAGCAGTCTAATGGACAGGGGACTCGGCGGGGAGCTGTTTTTT.